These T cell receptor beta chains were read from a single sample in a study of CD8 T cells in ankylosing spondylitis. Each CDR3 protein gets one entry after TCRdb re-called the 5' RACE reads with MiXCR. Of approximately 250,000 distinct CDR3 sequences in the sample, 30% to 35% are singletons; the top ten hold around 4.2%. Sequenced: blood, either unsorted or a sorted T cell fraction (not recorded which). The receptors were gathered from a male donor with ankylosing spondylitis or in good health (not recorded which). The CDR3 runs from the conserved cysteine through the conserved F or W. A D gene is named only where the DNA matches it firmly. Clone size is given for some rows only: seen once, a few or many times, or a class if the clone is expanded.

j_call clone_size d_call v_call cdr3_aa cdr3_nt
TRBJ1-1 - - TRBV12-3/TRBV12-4 CASSLESSTEAFF TGTGCCAGCAGTTTAGAATCCAGCACTGAAGCTTTCTTT
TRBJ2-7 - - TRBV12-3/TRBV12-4 CASRGDVYYEQYF TGTGCCAGCCGAGGGGACGTCTACTACGAGCAGTACTTC
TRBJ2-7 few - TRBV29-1 CSVLSSYEQYF TGCAGCGTTTTATCCAGCTACGAGCAGTACTTC
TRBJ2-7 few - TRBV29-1 CSVEAGNYEQYF TGCAGCGTTGAGGCAGGGAACTACGAGCAGTACTTC
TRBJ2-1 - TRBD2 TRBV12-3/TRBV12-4 CASTHKSGGLYNEQFF TGTGCCAGCACCCACAAAAGCGGGGGCCTCTACAATGAGCAGTTCTTC
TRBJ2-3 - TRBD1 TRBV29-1 CSVLKQGASDTQYF TGCAGCGTTCTAAAACAGGGGGCTTCAGATACGCAGTATTTT
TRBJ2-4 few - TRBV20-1 CSALRGGAKNIQYF TGCAGTGCCCTCAGAGGTGGGGCCAAAAACATTCAGTACTTC
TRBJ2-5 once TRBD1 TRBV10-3 CAISPTPGQGALETQYF TGTGCCATCAGTCCGACCCCTGGACAGGGGGCATTAGAGACCCAGTACTTC
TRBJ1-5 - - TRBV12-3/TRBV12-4 CASSLRALYQPQHF TGTGCCAGCAGTTTAAGGGCCCTTTATCAGCCCCAGCATTTT
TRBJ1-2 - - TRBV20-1 CSASWAGYGYTF TGCAGTGCTAGTTGGGCCGGCTATGGCTACACCTTC
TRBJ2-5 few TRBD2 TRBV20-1 CSGRTGLAVETQYF TGCAGTGGAAGAACGGGGCTAGCGGTTGAGACCCAGTACTTC
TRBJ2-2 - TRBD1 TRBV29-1 CSVGTGITGELFF TGCAGCGTTGGGACAGGAATCACCGGGGAGCTGTTTTTT
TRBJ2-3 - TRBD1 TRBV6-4 CASSWGQGITDTQYF TGTGCCAGCAGTTGGGGACAGGGAATCACAGATACGCAGTATTTT
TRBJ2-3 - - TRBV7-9 CASSLAWVKYWTDTQYF TGTGCCAGCAGCTTAGCCTGGGTCAAGTACTGGACAGATACGCAGTATTTT
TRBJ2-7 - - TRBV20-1 CSANNPSSYEQYF TGCAGTGCTAACAATCCGAGCTCCTACGAGCAGTACTTC
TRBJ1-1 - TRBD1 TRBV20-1 CSARPLGTGMGSTEAFF TGCAGTGCTAGACCCCTGGGGACAGGGATGGGTAGCACTGAAGCTTTCTTT
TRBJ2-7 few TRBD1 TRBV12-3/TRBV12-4 CASSPVSTGSTYEQYF TGTGCCAGCAGTCCGGTATCGACAGGGTCTACCTACGAGCAGTACTTC
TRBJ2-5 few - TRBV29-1 CSVGTQETQYF TGCAGCGTTGGGACCCAAGAGACCCAGTACTTC
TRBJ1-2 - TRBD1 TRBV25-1 CASSVGQGYGYTF TGTGCCAGCAGTGTAGGACAGGGGTATGGCTACACCTTC
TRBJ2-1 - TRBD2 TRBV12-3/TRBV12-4 CASSPLAGGHNEQFF TGTGCCAGCAGTCCACTAGCGGGGGGGCACAATGAGCAGTTCTTC
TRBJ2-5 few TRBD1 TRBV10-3 CAISTGTGDVETQYF TGTGCCATCTCTACCGGGACAGGGGACGTCGAGACCCAGTACTTC
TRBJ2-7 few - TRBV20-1 CSAPGQVSPYEQYF TGCAGTGCCCCTGGTCAGGTTTCTCCCTACGAGCAGTACTTC
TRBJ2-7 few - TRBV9 CASSPRGSSSYEQYF TGTGCCAGCAGCCCCCGAGGGTCTAGCTCCTACGAGCAGTACTTC
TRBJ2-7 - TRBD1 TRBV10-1 CASSAGQGYEQYF TGCGCCAGCAGTGCCGGACAGGGCTACGAGCAGTACTTC
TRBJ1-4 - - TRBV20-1 CSARPGNEKLFF TGCAGTGCTAGGCCCGGGAATGAAAAACTGTTTTTT
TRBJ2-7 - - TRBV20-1 CSARDSGTPISYEQYF TGCAGTGCTAGAGATTCCGGGACACCTATCTCCTACGAGCAGTACTTC
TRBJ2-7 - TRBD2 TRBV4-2 CASSRKPGLAGVNEQYF TGTGCCAGCAGCCGAAAACCGGGACTAGCGGGGGTTAACGAGCAGTACTTC
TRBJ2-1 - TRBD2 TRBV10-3 CAIRASGGEDEQFF TGTGCCATCAGGGCTAGCGGGGGCGAGGATGAGCAGTTCTTC
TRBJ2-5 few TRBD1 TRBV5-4 CASSSRDRGQETQYF TGTGCCAGCAGCTCCCGGGACAGGGGCCAAGAGACCCAGTACTTC
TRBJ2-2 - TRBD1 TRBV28 CASSLDRGTGELFF TGTGCCAGCAGCCTGGACAGGGGTACCGGGGAGCTGTTTTTT
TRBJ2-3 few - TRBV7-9 CASSPDLDTQYF TGTGCCAGCAGTCCGGACCTAGATACGCAGTATTTT
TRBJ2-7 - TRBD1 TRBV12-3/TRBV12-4 CASTTTGEDEQYF TGTGCCAGCACCACGACAGGGGAGGACGAGCAGTACTTC
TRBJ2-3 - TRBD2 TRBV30 CAWRRRGGTDTQYF TGTGCCTGGCGCCGGCGGGGGGGCACAGATACGCAGTATTTT
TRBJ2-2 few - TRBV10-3 CAISGRREMAGELFF TGTGCCATCAGCGGACGCAGGGAGATGGCCGGGGAGCTGTTTTTT
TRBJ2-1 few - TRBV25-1 CASSEAGLNEQFF TGTGCCAGCAGTGAAGCGGGGCTCAATGAGCAGTTCTTC
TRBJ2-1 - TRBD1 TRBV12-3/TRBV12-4 CASSSDRGHDNEQFF TGTGCCAGCAGTTCGGACAGGGGCCATGACAATGAGCAGTTCTTC
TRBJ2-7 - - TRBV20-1 CSARFGSWDYEQYF TGCAGTGCTAGGTTCGGCTCCTGGGACTACGAGCAGTACTTC
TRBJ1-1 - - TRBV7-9 CASSPRDLTEAFF TGTGCCAGCAGCCCAAGGGACTTAACTGAAGCTTTCTTT
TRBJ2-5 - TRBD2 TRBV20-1 CSALAVGGTSAEETQYF TGCAGTGCCCTCGCTGTTGGTGGGACTAGCGCCGAAGAGACCCAGTACTTC
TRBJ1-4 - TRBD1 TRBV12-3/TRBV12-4 CASSSTGGGGEKLFF TGTGCCAGCAGCTCTACAGGGGGCGGTGGTGAAAAACTGTTTTTT
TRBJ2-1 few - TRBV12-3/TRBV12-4 CASNLGRKLEQFF TGTGCCAGCAATTTGGGACGAAAGCTTGAGCAGTTCTTC
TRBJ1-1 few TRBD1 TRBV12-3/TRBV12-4 CASSLGTGGTEAFF TGTGCCAGCAGTTTAGGGACAGGGGGCACTGAAGCTTTCTTT
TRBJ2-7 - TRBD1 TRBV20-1 CSARRDRVSYEQYF TGCAGTGCTAGAAGGGACAGGGTCTCCTACGAGCAGTACTTC
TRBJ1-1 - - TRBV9 CASSALHSNTEAFF TGTGCCAGCAGCGCTCTTCACTCGAACACTGAAGCTTTCTTT
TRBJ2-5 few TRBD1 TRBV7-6 CASSFSDRGLETQYF TGTGCCAGCAGCTTCAGTGACAGGGGGCTTGAGACCCAGTACTTC
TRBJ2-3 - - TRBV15 CATSRGRGGADTQYF TGTGCCACCAGCAGAGGCCGGGGCGGGGCAGATACGCAGTATTTT